This T cell receptor beta chain was obtained from a study of blood T cells in healthy people across ages. Study outcomes and limitations: Because sorting was not performed, PBMCs prevented conclusive naive versus antigen-experienced comparison.

This clonotype appeared a few times. The antigen is unknown. Germline CDR1 SNHLY, CDR2 FYNNEI. The CDR3 extends over 14 amino acids. Donors were systemically healthy Caucasian individuals from Russia aged about 6 to 95 years. A second PCR of 7 to 11 cycles used a sample-barcoded 5' primer and a J-beta primer mix. TCRdb reprocessed the 5' RACE reads via MiXCR and lists one record per CDR3 protein. Of some 760,000 distinct CDR3 sequences listed, just under 25% are singletons. The data were also submitted as part of a second study, on T cells of mothers and their children. That work contributes: Versus unrelated pairs, overlap was slightly higher in related mother-child pairs, without reaching significance.

The chain uses TRBV2 and TRBJ2-5; TRBD2 matches at 10 bases. The J call is in doubt because the DNA end fits TRBJ2-1 better. This TCR came from a boy younger than 18 in good health. The sequenced material came from blood. CDR3 protein: CASKDGTSANEQFF. In DNA form, the CDR3 reads TGTGCCAGCAAGGATGGGACTAGCGCTAATGAGCAGTTCTTC.